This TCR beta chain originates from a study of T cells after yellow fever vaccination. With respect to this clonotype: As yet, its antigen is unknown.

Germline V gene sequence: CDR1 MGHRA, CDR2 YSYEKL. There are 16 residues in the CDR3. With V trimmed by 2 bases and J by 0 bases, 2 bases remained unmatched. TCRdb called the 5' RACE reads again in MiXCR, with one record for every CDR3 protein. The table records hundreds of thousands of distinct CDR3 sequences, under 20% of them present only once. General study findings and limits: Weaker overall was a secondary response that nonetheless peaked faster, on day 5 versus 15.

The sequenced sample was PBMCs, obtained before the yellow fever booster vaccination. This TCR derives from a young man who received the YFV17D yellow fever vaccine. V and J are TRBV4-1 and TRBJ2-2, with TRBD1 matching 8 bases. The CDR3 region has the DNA TGCGCCAGCAGCCAACAGGGGGCCACGAACACCGGGGAGCTGTTTTTT. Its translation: CASSQQGATNTGELFF.